These 8 T cell receptor beta chains came from one sample sequenced in a study of T cell responses to AZD1222 COVID-19 vaccine. Clones were read by immunoSEQ multiplex PCR, and TCRdb kept only the in-frame ones, dropping some. The sample consists of 140,000 or so clones, around 88% of them appearing once. The sample consisted of peripheral blood, taken on day 0 of AZD1222 vaccination. The receptors were gathered from an adult in good health.

This chain links TRBV4-1 with TRBJ2-7; D uncertain. Deletions cut 0 bases from V and 3 bases from J, with 6 bases between. Germline-derived CDR1 and CDR2 are MGHRA and YSYEKL. There are 13 residues in the CDR3. CDR3 coding DNA: TGCGCCAGCAGCCAAGAACAGATCTACGAGCAGTACTTC. This encodes CASSQEQIYEQYF.

The chain recombines TRBV15 with TRBJ2-7; D tentatively fits TRBD1 or TRBD2 (6 bases each). V lost 1 base to trimming and J lost 6 bases, with 16 bases between them. The CDR3 runs 15 residues. Germline-derived CDR1 and CDR2 are LNHNV and YYDKDF (reference sequence). The CDR3 reads CATSRGDSGALEQYF. The CDR3 DNA is TGTGCCACCAGCAGAGGGGACTCAGGGGCCCTCGAGCAGTACTTC. Complete variable domain (other parts from reference TRBV15 and TRBJ2-7): DAMVIQNPRYQVTQFGKPVTLSCSQTLNHNVMYWYQQKSSQAPKLLFHYYDKDFNNEADTPDNFQSRRPNTSFCFLDIRSPGLGDTAMYLCATSRGDSGALEQYFGPGTRLTVT.

This chain links TRBV19 with TRBJ2-1; 12 bases map to TRBD2. Trimming took 0 bases from V and 9 from J; bases not matched to a gene: 12. Germline lookup yields CDR1 LNHDA and CDR2 SQIVND (reference sequence). CDR3 length equals 18 residues. The CDR3 is CASSIDGTSGPSGVEQFF. The CDR3 DNA reads as TGTGCCAGTAGTATAGATGGGACTAGCGGGCCCAGCGGTGTTGAGCAGTTCTTC.

This chain joins TRBV20-1 and TRBJ2-3; D remains ambiguous. V lost 5 bases and J 2 bases, leaving 5 bases between the germline ends. CDR3 length: 11 residues. Germline CDR1 DFQATT, CDR2 SNEGSKA (reference sequence). The CDR3 is CSASHTDTQYF. Here the CDR3 DNA reads TGCAGTGCTTCCCACACAGATACGCAGTATTTT.

The sample holds one count of this clone. The genes are TRBV6-2 or TRBV6-3 and TRBJ1-5; D is undetermined. Trimming shortened V by 5 bases and J by 7 bases, and 12 bases separated the two germline ends. There are 13 residues in the CDR3. Germline-derived CDR1 and CDR2 are MNHEY and SVGEGT. This CDR3 reads CASSPGMEQPQHF. The CDR3 region has the DNA TGTGCCAGCAGTCCCGGGATGGAGCAGCCCCAGCATTTT.

This chain links TRBV5-5 with TRBJ2-7, with D tentatively TRBD1 (6 bases). Germline assignment: CDR1 SGHKS and CDR2 YYEKEE (reference sequence). The CDR3 is 16 residues long. V lost 4 bases and J lost 5, with 22 bases in between. This CDR3 is CASSPSFGQGLNEQYF. The CDR3 coding sequence is TGTGCCAGCAGCCCCTCGTTCGGCCAGGGGCTAAACGAGCAGTACTTC.

The rearrangement uses TRBV7-8 and TRBJ2-5; 11 positions match TRBD2. V gave up 5 bases and J gave up 0 bases; unmatched junction bases: 8. The CDR3 length is 17 residues. Germline V gives CDR1 SGHVS, CDR2 FQNEAQ. CDR3 sequence (DNA): TGTGCCAGCAGCCTACTGACTAGCGGGATGTACCAAGAGACCCAGTACTTC. Translation gives CASSLLTSGMYQETQYF.

The chain has TRBV21-1 and TRBJ1-5. TRBV21-1 is listed as a pseudogene. This CDR3 is 13 amino acids long. The CDR3 DNA reads TGTGCCAGCAGCAAAGAAGGACGGGAGCCCCAGCATTTT. It yields the protein CASSKEGREPQHF.